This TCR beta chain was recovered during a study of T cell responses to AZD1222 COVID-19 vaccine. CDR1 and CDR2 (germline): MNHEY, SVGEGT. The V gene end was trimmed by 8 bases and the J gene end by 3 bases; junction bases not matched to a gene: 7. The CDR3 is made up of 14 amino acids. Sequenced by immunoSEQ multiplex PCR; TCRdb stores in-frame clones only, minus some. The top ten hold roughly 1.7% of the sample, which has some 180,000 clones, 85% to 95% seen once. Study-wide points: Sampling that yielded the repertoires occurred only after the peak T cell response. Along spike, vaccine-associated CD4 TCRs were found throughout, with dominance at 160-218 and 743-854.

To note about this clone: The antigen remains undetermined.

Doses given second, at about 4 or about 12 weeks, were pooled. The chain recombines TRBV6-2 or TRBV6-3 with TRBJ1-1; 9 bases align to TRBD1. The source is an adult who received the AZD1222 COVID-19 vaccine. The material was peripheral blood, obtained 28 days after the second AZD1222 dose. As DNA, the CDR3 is TGTGCCAGCCGCCCGACAGGGGGAGACACTGAAGCTTTCTTT. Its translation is CASRPTGGDTEAFF.